The clone carrying this TCR beta chain was observed many times. Antigen unknown. Whoever was chosen for sequencing had shown CD8+CD57+ cell expansion by flow cytometry. Severe acquired aplastic anemia was present in every patient. For CDR3 and TCR beta VDJ profiling, genomic DNA was the template used. TCRdb redid the calling of the reads with MiXCR, one entry per CDR3 protein. The sample contains a few hundred thousand distinct CDR3 sequences, about 50% of which appear only once. The ends were cut back, 3 bases at V and 2 bases at J, with 10 bases in the middle. CDR1 and CDR2 (germline): MNHEY, SVGEGT. The CDR3 sequence is 14 residues long. These data belong to a study of CD8+CD57+ T cells in acquired aplastic anemia. Overall study: Yields of DNA that came from sorted CD4+ and CD8+ cells averaged roughly 3.3 ug.

Study-level points and caveats: Patients and controls shared approximately 28 CD8+ CDR3 sequences.

The V and J genes are TRBV6-2 or TRBV6-3 and TRBJ1-2; the D gene is possibly TRBD1 (6 bases). The sequence derives from a human donor with aplastic anemia. Sequenced: sorted CD4+, CD8+, or CD8+CD57+ T cells (not recorded which) from PBMCs. The CDR3 bases are TGTGCCAGCAGTTATGGTCAGGGGAACTATGGCTACACCTTC. It encodes CASSYGQGNYGYTF.